Following are 9 T cell receptor beta chains from one sample sequenced in a study of blood T cells in healthy people across ages. With a J-beta primer mix and a sample-barcoded 5' primer, a second PCR ran about 6 to 11 cycles. Via MiXCR, TCRdb re-called the 5' RACE reads, giving one row per CDR3 protein. Seen here are 650,000 to 900,000 distinct CDR3 sequences, 60% to 80% observed once, and the top ten hold around a quarter. Sequencing used blood. The receptors originated from a young man in good health.

V and J are TRBV21-1 and TRBJ2-7; whether TRBD1, the table's D call, matches the DNA was not checked. TRBV21-1 is a pseudogene. The CDR3 runs 17 residues. DNA for the CDR3: TGTGCCAGCAGTGACAGGGGAGAATCCCCGAGCTCCTACGAGCAGTACTTC. Protein: CASSDRGESPSSYEQYF.

This clonotype was detected a few times. The rearrangement uses TRBV29-1 and TRBJ2-1; D may be TRBD1 or TRBD2 (6 bases each). The CDR3 has 14 amino acids. Germline CDR1 is SQVTM and CDR2 is ANQGSEA. Trimming took 6 bases from V and 9 from J, leaving 21 bases between them. In DNA form, the CDR3 reads TGCAGCGTCCCTGTGGGGGGCCTTATGAGTGAGCAGTTCTTC. It translates to CSVPVGGLMSEQFF.

V and J are TRBV9 and TRBJ2-3; D remains unclear. Deletions cut 0 bases from V and 7 bases from J, with 12 bases between. The CDR3 has 14 amino acids. CDR1 and CDR2 from the germline V gene are SGDLS and YYNGEE. The CDR3 sequence: CASSVASSVYTQYF. DNA of the CDR3: TGTGCCAGCAGCGTAGCATCCTCGGTCTATACGCAGTATTTT.

The chain recombines TRBV12-3 or TRBV12-4 with TRBJ2-4; weak D call: TRBD1 (6 bases). With 6 bases removed from V and 13 bases from J, the gap between germline ends came to 25 bases. This CDR3 is built from 15 residues. This CDR3 is CASRSSTGAAGEQYF. The CDR3 DNA reads TGTGCCAGCAGATCCTCGACAGGAGCCGCAGGAGAGCAGTACTTC.

This chain links TRBV24-1 with TRBJ2-3, with D perhaps assigned TRBD1 or TRBD2 (6 bases each). Per the germline V gene, CDR1 is KGHDR and CDR2 is SFDVKD. V gave up 6 bases and J gave up 4 bases, with 16 bases separating them. This CDR3 contains 15 residues. CDR3 DNA: TGTGCCACCAGTCAATACGTCGGGGGCCCAGATACGCAGTATTTT. This codes for CATSQYVGGPDTQYF.

This clonotype was counted at least ten times. CDR3 nucleotides: TGTGCCACCAGCGGGGGTGATACGCAGTATTTT. Protein: CATSGGDTQYF. J is TRBJ2-3 and V is TRBV24-1, with a possible D match to TRBD2 (6 bases). The germline gives CDR1 KGHDR, CDR2 SFDVKD. Trimming left V 7 bases short and J 6 bases short, with 7 bases between. There are 11 residues in the CDR3.

This clonotype was recorded once. The chain couples TRBV29-1 to TRBJ2-1; 7 nucleotides agree with TRBD1. V was clipped by 5 bases and J by 14 bases; unmatched bases: 9. The CDR3 loop spans 11 amino acids. The germline V gene has CDR1 SQVTM and CDR2 ANQGSEA. The CDR3, as DNA: TGCAGCGTTCCCCTGACAGGGTTTGAGTTCTTC. Translating gives CSVPLTGFEFF.

The rearrangement links TRBV5-1 to TRBJ2-7, with 7 bases fitting TRBD1. Germline trimming cut 4 bases from V and 1 base from J; bases unmatched to any gene: 5. Germline V gives CDR1 SGHRS, CDR2 YFSETQ. The CDR3 sequence is 14 residues long. This chain's CDR3 is CASSSRDRSYEQYF. CDR3 nucleotides: TGCGCCAGCAGCAGCCGGGACAGATCCTACGAGCAGTACTTC.

Only a few counts were recorded for this clonotype. This chain links TRBV7-3 with TRBJ2-3, with TRBD2 identical over 14 bases. The CDR3 loop spans 17 amino acids. V trimming: 5 bases; J trimming: 3 bases; junction bases outside the gene matches: 7. In germline, CDR1 is SGHTA, CDR2 FQGTGA. The CDR3 protein is CASSRTRLAGGTDTQYF. The CDR3 DNA follows: TGTGCCAGCAGCCGAACGAGACTAGCGGGGGGGACAGATACGCAGTATTTT.